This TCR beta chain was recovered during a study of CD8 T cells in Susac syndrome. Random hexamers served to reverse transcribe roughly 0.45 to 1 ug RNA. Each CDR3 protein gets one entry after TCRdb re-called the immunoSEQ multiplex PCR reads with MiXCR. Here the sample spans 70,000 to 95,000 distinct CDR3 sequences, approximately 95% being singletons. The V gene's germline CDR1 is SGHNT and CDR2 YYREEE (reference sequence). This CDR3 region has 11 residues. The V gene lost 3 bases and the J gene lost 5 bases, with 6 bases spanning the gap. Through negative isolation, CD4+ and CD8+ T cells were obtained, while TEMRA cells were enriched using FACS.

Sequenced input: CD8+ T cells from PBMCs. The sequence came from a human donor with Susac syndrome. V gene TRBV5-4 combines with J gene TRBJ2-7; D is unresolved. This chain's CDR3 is CASSYGDEQYF. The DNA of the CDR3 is TGTGCCAGCAGCTACGGTGACGAGCAGTACTTC.